The 20 T cell receptor beta chains in this list originate from one sample, sequenced in a study of CD8 T cells in Susac syndrome. Random hexamers were used to reverse transcribe 0.5 to 1 ug of RNA. TCRdb reanalysed the immunoSEQ multiplex PCR reads using MiXCR and keeps one entry per CDR3 protein. The sample contains 170,000 or so distinct CDR3 sequences, roughly 95% of which appear only once. Material: CD4+ T cells from PBMCs. The receptor set was obtained from a human donor with Susac syndrome.

This chain links TRBV6-1 with TRBJ2-1; TRBD2 aligns across 12 bases. J lost 5 bases, V lost 6 bases, and 2 bases had no gene match. Germline V CDR1 and CDR2: MNHNS, SASEGT. The CDR3 is 14 residues long. The CDR3 loop is CASRLAGGNNEQFF. CDR3 coding DNA: TGTGCCAGCAGACTAGCGGGAGGAAACAATGAGCAGTTCTTC.

J is TRBJ2-3 and V is TRBV6-5; 8 nucleotides match TRBD2. The CDR3 has 13 residues. The V and J ends lost 8 bases and 5 bases, in that order; junction bases with no gene match: 6. Germline CDR1 MNHEY, CDR2 SVGAGI. The CDR3 nucleotides read TGTGCCAGCCAGCGGGAGAGGGTAGATACGCAGTATTTT. Translating it yields CASQRERVDTQYF.

The chain couples TRBV7-9 to TRBJ2-7; TRBD1 matches 7 bases. Germline V gene sequence: CDR1 SEHNR, CDR2 FQNEAQ (reference sequence). The CDR3 length is 16 residues. The trim removed 6 bases at V and 2 bases at J, leaving 13 bases unmatched. The CDR3 is CASSQVQGSLPYEQYF. The CDR3 DNA follows: TGTGCCAGCAGTCAGGTACAGGGGTCCCTCCCCTACGAGCAGTACTTC.

The gene calls are TRBV5-1 and TRBJ1-2; TRBD1 agrees at 10 bases. Trimming took 3 bases from V and 8 from J; bases not matched to a gene: 13. CDR1 is SGHRS, CDR2 YFSETQ, per germline. This CDR3 comprises 16 residues. The CDR3 protein is CASSSGTGVGGAGYTF. The CDR3 DNA is TGCGCCAGCAGCTCCGGGACAGGGGTCGGCGGGGCCGGCTACACCTTC.

This sequence joins TRBV24-1 and TRBJ1-4; TRBD1 aligns across 8 bases. This CDR3 region has 15 residues. The J segment lost 8 bases and the V segment lost 3 bases, leaving 7 bases of the junction unmatched. Germline values: CDR1 KGHDR, CDR2 SFDVKD. The CDR3 loop is CATSDEGTGGEKLFF. As DNA, the CDR3 is TGTGCCACCAGTGATGAGGGGACAGGCGGGGAAAAACTGTTTTTT.

This chain connects TRBV28 to TRBJ2-2; D is unresolved. Germline V gives CDR1 MDHEN, CDR2 SYDVKM. Trimming removed 6 bases from V and 7 bases from J, with 15 bases in between. CDR3 length: 14 residues. CDR3 region: CASSPPTTLGELFF. Written as DNA, the CDR3 is TGTGCCAGCAGCCCCCCTACTACGCTCGGGGAGCTGTTTTTT.

CDR3 DNA: TGCAGCGCCCGGACGGGGGTCAGAGAGACCCAGTACTTC. It is translated as CSARTGVRETQYF. V usage is TRBV29-1 and J usage is TRBJ2-5; D possibly corresponds to TRBD2 (6 bases). Germline V gene data show CDR1 as SQVTM and CDR2 as ANQGSEA. V was pared by 7 bases and J by 4 bases, with 16 bases between. The CDR3 has 13 residues.

V and J are TRBV7-3 and TRBJ2-3; D possibly corresponds to TRBD2 (5 bases). CDR1 and CDR2 (germline): SGHTA, FQGTGA. The V end was cut by 5 bases, the J end by 3 bases, with 6 bases between. The CDR3 loop spans 12 amino acids. CDR3: CASSEGTDTQYF. The CDR3 DNA follows: TGTGCCAGCAGCGAGGGTACAGATACGCAGTATTTT.

This clonotype was seen once. V is TRBV28 and J is TRBJ1-1; no clear D. The CDR3 length is 13 residues. V was pared by 3 bases and J by 7 bases, with 12 bases between. Germline V gene data show CDR1 as MDHEN and CDR2 as SYDVKM. This CDR3 reads CASSLAARGEAFF. The CDR3 bases are TGTGCCAGCAGTTTGGCCGCGAGAGGTGAAGCTTTCTTT. Together with reference TRBV28 and TRBJ1-1, the CDR3 gives the full variable domain: DVKVTQSSRYLVKRTGEKVFLECVQDMDHENMFWYRQDPGLGLRLIYFSYDVKMKEKGDIPEGYSVSREKKERFSLILESASTNQTSMYLCASSLAARGEAFFGQGTRLTVV.

V gene TRBV29-1 combines with J gene TRBJ2-1, with 7 bases identical to TRBD2. The CDR3 is 14 amino acids. Germline loops: CDR1 SQVTM, CDR2 ANQGSEA. The junction had 8 bases not matched to a gene; V was cut back by 4 bases and J by 5 bases. The CDR3 nucleotides are TGCAGCGTTGCTGCGGGAGTAGACAACAATGAGCAGTTCTTC. Its protein is CSVAAGVDNNEQFF.

The chain recombines TRBV6-2 or TRBV6-3 with TRBJ1-3, with D unresolved. Germline CDR1 reads MNHEY; CDR2 reads SVGEGT. V shed 0 bases and J shed 0 bases, with 6 bases lying between them. The CDR3 is made up of 15 amino acids. CDR3 sequence (DNA): TGTGCCAGCAGTTACTCGCGGCCCTCTGGAAACACCATATATTTT. Encoded protein: CASSYSRPSGNTIYF.

The V gene is TRBV20-1, the J gene TRBJ2-7; D is possibly TRBD1 (6 bases). The CDR3 contains 11 residues. V was trimmed by 6 bases and J by 4 bases, leaving 10 bases between them. CDR1 and CDR2 (germline): DFQATT, SNEGSKA (reference sequence). This CDR3 reads CSAKTGYEQYF. In nucleotides, the CDR3 is TGCAGTGCAAAGACAGGATACGAGCAGTACTTC.

V usage is TRBV24-1 and J usage is TRBJ1-2; D gene unclear. The V gene's germline CDR1 is KGHDR and CDR2 SFDVKD. Trimming cost V 1 base and J 3 bases, with 8 bases left between them. CDR3 length equals 14 residues. CDR3 protein: CATSDFSGDYGYTF. Here the CDR3 DNA reads TGTGCCACCAGTGATTTTTCCGGGGACTATGGCTACACCTTC.

The genes are TRBV29-1 and TRBJ2-2; D is undetermined. Trimming took off 4 bases at V and 1 base at J, with 7 bases between the two ends. Germline CDR1 reads SQVTM; CDR2 reads ANQGSEA. The CDR3 has 13 residues. The CDR3 sequence is CSVVSENTGELFF. The CDR3 nucleotides read TGCAGCGTTGTCAGCGAGAACACCGGGGAGCTGTTTTTT.

V and J are TRBV15 and TRBJ2-4, with D perhaps assigned TRBD1 or TRBD2 (5 bases each). This CDR3 contains 18 residues. The germline gives CDR1 LNHNV, CDR2 YYDKDF (reference sequence). The V end was cut by 5 bases, the J end by 1 base, with 21 bases between. CDR3 sequence reads: CATSASKTEGIAKNIQYF. In DNA form, the CDR3 reads TGTGCCACCAGCGCTTCTAAGACCGAGGGGATCGCCAAAAACATTCAGTACTTC.

The gene calls are TRBV20-1 and TRBJ2-1; 9 nucleotides match TRBD2. Germline trimming cut 2 bases from V and 4 bases from J; bases unmatched to any gene: 0. Germline CDR1 is DFQATT and CDR2 is SNEGSKA (reference sequence). The CDR3 has 13 amino acids. CDR3 bases: TGCAGTGCTAGACTAGCGGGGTACAATGAGCAGTTCTTC. This encodes CSARLAGYNEQFF.

The J gene is TRBJ2-5, the V gene TRBV18; no definite D call. This CDR3 has 16 amino acids. Germline CDR1 is KGHSH and CDR2 is LQKENI. Trimming left V 1 base short and J 4 bases short, with 16 bases between. The CDR3 nucleotides read TGTGCCAGCTCACCACTGGAAGTAGGCCCGGGAGAGACCCAGTACTTC. Its protein product is CASSPLEVGPGETQYF.

This sequence joins TRBV29-1 and TRBJ2-1, with D perhaps matching TRBD2 (6 bases). CDR3 length: 11 amino acids. Germline-derived CDR1 and CDR2 are SQVTM and ANQGSEA. V dropped 8 bases and J dropped 6 bases, with 11 bases sitting between them. The CDR3 DNA follows: TGCAGCATCCGGGGGAGCAATGAGCAGTTCTTC. This sequence encodes CSIRGSNEQFF.

The rearrangement uses TRBV4-2 and TRBJ2-3, with TRBD2 identical over 10 bases. Germline V gene lookup returns CDR1 LGHNA and CDR2 YNFKEQ. With V trimmed by 2 bases and J by 0 bases, 8 bases remained unmatched. The CDR3 spans 18 residues. For the CDR3, the DNA is TGTGCCAGCAGCCAACGAGCCGCTAGCGGGGGTAGCACAGATACGCAGTATTTT. Its translation: CASSQRAASGGSTDTQYF.

The DNA of the CDR3 is TGTGCCAGCAGCTTATCGGGCCAGCCCCAAGAGACCCAGTACTTC. Translating it yields CASSLSGQPQETQYF. V is TRBV7-3 and J is TRBJ2-5; D unclear. The V gene lost 2 bases and the J gene lost 1 base, with 11 bases spanning the gap. CDR1 and CDR2 (germline): SGHTA, FQGTGA. The CDR3 is 15 residues long. The full variable domain, with the rest looked up from reference TRBV7-3 and TRBJ2-5, is GAGVSQTPSNKVTEKGKYVELRCDPISGHTALYWYRQSLGQGPEFLIYFQGTGAADDSGLPNDRFFAVRPEGSVSTLKIQRTERGDSAVYLCASSLSGQPQETQYFGPGTRLLVL.